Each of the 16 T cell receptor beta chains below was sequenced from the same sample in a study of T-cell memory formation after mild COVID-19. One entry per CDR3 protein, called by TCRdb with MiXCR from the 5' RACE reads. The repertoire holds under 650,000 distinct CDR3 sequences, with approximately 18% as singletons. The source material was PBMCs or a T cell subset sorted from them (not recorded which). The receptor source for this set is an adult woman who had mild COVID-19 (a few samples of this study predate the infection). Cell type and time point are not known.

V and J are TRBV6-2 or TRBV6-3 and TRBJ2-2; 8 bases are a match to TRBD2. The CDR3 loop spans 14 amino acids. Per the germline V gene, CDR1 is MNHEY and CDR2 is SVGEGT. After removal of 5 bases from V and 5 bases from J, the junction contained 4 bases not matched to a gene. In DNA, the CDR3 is TGTGCCAGCAGTAGCGGGAGTTATACCGGGGAGCTGTTTTTT. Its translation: CASSSGSYTGELFF.

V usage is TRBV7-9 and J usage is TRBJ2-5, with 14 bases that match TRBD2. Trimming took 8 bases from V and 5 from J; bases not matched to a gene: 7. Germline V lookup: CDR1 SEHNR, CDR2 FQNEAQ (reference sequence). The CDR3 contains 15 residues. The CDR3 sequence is CASCGTSGRGETQYF. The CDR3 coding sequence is TGTGCCAGCTGCGGGACTAGCGGGAGAGGGGAGACCCAGTACTTC.

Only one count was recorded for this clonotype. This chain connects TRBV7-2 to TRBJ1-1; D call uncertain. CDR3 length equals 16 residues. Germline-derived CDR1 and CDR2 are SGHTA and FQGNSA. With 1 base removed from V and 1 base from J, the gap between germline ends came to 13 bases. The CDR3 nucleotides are TGTGCCAGCAGCTTAGAGGGTGGGAGGCCGAACACTGAAGCTTTCTTT. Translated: CASSLEGGRPNTEAFF.

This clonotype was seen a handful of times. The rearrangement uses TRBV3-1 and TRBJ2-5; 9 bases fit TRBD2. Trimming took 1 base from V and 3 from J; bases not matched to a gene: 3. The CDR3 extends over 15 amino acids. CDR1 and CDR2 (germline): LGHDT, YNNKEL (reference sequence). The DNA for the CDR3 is TGTGCCAGCAGCCAAGTCTCTAGCGGGGAAGAGACCCAGTACTTC. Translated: CASSQVSSGEETQYF.

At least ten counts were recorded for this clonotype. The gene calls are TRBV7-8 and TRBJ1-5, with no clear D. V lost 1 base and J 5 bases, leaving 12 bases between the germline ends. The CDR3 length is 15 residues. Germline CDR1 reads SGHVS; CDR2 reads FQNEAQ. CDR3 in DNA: TGTGCCAGCAGCTTAGAGAGCCGGAACTATCAGCCCCAGCATTTT. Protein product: CASSLESRNYQPQHF.

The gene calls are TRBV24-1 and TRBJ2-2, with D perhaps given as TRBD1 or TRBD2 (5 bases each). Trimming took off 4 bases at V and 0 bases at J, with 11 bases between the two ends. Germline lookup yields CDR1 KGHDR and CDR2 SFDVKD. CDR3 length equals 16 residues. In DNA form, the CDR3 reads TGTGCCACCAGTGACCCCGGGACGGCGAACACCGGGGAGCTGTTTTTT. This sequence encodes CATSDPGTANTGELFF.

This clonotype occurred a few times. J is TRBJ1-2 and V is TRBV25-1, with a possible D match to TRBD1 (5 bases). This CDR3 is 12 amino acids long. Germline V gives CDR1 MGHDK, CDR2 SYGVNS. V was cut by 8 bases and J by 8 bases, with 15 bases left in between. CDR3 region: CASGAASMGYTF. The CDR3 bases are TGTGCCAGCGGGGCAGCCTCTATGGGCTACACCTTC.

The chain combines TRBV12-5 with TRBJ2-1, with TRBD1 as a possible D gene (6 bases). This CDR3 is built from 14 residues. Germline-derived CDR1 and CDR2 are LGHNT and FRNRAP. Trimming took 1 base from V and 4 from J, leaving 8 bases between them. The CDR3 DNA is TGTGCTAGTGGTTTGGGGGGGCGATACAATGAGCAGTTCTTC. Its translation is CASGLGGRYNEQFF.

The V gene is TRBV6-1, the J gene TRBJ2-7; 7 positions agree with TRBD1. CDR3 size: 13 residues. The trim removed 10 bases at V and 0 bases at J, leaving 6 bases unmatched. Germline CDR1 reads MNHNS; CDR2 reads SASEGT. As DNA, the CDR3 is TGTGCCATCCTGACAGGGAGCTCCTACGAGCAGTACTTC. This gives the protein CAILTGSSYEQYF.

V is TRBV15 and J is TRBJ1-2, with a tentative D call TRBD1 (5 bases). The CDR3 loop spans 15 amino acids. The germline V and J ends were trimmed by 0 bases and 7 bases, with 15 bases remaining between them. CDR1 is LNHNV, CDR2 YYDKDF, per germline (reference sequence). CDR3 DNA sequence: TGTGCCACCAGCAGAGATAAGACAGTAACTTTTGGCTACACCTTC. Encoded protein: CATSRDKTVTFGYTF.

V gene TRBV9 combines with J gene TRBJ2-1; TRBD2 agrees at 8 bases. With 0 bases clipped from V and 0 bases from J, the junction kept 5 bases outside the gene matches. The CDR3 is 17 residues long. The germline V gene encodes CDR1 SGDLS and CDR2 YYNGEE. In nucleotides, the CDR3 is TGTGCCAGCAGCGTAGCAGCGGGGGAACTCTCCTACAATGAGCAGTTCTTC. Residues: CASSVAAGELSYNEQFF.

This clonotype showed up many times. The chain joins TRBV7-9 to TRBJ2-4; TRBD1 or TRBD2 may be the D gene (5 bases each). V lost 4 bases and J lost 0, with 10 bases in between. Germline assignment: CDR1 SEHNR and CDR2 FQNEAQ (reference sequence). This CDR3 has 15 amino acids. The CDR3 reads CASSSRGLAKNIQYF. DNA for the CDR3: TGTGCCAGCAGCTCCCGGGGCTTAGCCAAAAACATTCAGTACTTC. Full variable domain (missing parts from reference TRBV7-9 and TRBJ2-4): DTGVSQNPRHKITKRGQNVTFRCDPISEHNRLYWYRQTLGQGPEFLTYFQNEAQLEKSRLLSDRFSAERPKGSFSTLEIQRTEQGDSAMYLCASSSRGLAKNIQYFGAGTRLSVL.

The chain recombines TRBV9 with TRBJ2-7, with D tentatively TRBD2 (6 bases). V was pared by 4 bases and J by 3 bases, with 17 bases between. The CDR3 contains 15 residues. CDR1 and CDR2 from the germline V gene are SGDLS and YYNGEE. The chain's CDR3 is CASSPWGGGGYEQYF. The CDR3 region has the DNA TGTGCCAGCAGCCCCTGGGGAGGAGGCGGCTACGAGCAGTACTTC.

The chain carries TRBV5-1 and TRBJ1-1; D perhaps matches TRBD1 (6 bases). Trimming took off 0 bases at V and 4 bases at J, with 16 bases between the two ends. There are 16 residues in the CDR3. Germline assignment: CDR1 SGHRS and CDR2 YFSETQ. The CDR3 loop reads CASSLDGGTRGTEAFF. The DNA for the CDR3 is TGCGCCAGCAGCTTGGACGGGGGCACACGTGGCACTGAAGCTTTCTTT.

CDR3 in DNA: TGTGCCAGCAGTTTTTCCTTACCTGAAGCTTTCTTT. It yields the protein CASSFSLPEAFF. The chain joins TRBV12-3 or TRBV12-4 to TRBJ1-1; no clear D gene. The CDR3 length is 12 residues. V gave up 3 bases and J gave up 6 bases, with 8 bases separating them.

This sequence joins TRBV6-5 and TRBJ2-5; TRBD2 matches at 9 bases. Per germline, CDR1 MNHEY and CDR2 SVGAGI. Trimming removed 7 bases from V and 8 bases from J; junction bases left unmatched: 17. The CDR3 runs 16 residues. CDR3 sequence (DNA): TGTGCCAGCACCCCCGGGGATAGCGGGGGAAGGCGAACCCAGTACTTC. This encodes CASTPGDSGGRRTQYF.